This T cell receptor beta chain was sequenced for a study of OX40 agonist ivuxolimab in advanced cancers. Generated by immunoSEQ multiplex PCR, the TCRdb table keeps only in-frame clones and is missing some. The sample consists of tens of thousands of clones, 94% of them appearing once. This specimen was CD4+ or CD8+ T cells sorted from blood, taken in a trial of the OX40 agonist ivuxolimab. This TCR came from an adult with an advanced solid tumor such as melanoma, head and neck, liver or kidney cancer.

CDR3 amino acids: CASTEAGGANEQFF. CDR3 DNA: TGTGCCAGCACGGAGGCGGGGGGGGCGAATGAGCAGTTCTTC. The chain is built from TRBV7-6 and TRBJ2-1; the match to TRBD2 covers 9 bases. This CDR3 has 14 residues. V was clipped by 7 bases and J by 7 bases; unmatched bases: 8. The V gene's germline CDR1 is SGHVS and CDR2 FNYEAQ.